This entry lists 19 T cell receptor beta chains sequenced from one sample in a study of chemoradiotherapy in HPV16-positive cancers. The method was immunoSEQ multiplex PCR; TCRdb's version includes in-frame clones alone and lacks a portion of them. The sample consists of about 66,000 clones, 88% of them appearing once. The sample in question was blood, obtained from a patient who underwent chemoradiotherapy. These receptors all stem from a human donor with HPV-associated anogenital cancer.

This clone has just one count. The chain is built from TRBV7-9 and TRBJ1-3; no clear D. The germline gives CDR1 SEHNR, CDR2 FQNEAQ (reference sequence). Trimming left V 3 bases short and J 0 bases short, with 18 bases between. The CDR3 loop spans 18 amino acids. The CDR3 reads CASSLRVGRGSSGNTIYF. DNA of the CDR3: TGTGCCAGCAGCTTGCGAGTCGGACGAGGCTCCTCTGGAAACACCATATATTTT.

The chain has TRBV15 and TRBJ2-1; 7 bases fit TRBD2. The CDR3 is 16 residues long. V trimming: 0 bases; J trimming: 8 bases; junction bases outside the gene matches: 10. CDR1 and CDR2 (germline): LNHNV, YYDKDF (reference sequence). CDR3 DNA sequence: TGTGCCACCAGCAGAGATTTATGGGGGGGACGGGATGAGCAGTTCTTC. This sequence encodes CATSRDLWGGRDEQFF.

The gene calls are TRBV9 and TRBJ1-2, with no clear D. The CDR3 totals 15 residues. Germline V gene data show CDR1 as SGDLS and CDR2 as YYNGEE. The V end lost 3 bases, the J end lost 0 bases, and 12 bases lay between the germline ends. CDR3 in DNA: TGTGCCAGCAGCGCTCCAGCGTCAGCTAACTATGGCTACACCTTC. Residues: CASSAPASANYGYTF.

V usage is TRBV7-9 and J usage is TRBJ2-7; 7 bases fit TRBD1. The CDR3 is 13 residues long. Germline lookup yields CDR1 SEHNR and CDR2 FQNEAQ (reference sequence). The junction had 5 bases not matched to a gene; V was cut back by 6 bases and J by 3 bases. CDR3 nucleotides: TGTGCCAGCAGACCGGGACAGAGCTACGAGCAGTACTTC. The encoded protein is CASRPGQSYEQYF.

V gene TRBV27 combines with J gene TRBJ1-5; 9 nucleotides align to TRBD1. This CDR3 contains 15 residues. Germline CDR1 reads MNHEY; CDR2 reads SMNVEV (reference sequence). Trimming at V came to 5 bases and at J to 4 bases, leaving 6 bases not matched to a gene. The CDR3: CASSGGTGRNQPQHF. The CDR3 coding sequence is TGTGCCAGCAGTGGGGGGACAGGGAGAAATCAGCCCCAGCATTTT.

V usage is TRBV28 and J usage is TRBJ2-2; 7 bases agree with TRBD1. V dropped 6 bases and J dropped 9; count of bases not matched to a gene: 10. The length of the CDR3 is 14 residues. CDR1 is MDHEN and CDR2 is SYDVKM in the germline V gene. The CDR3 loop is CASRPNRGLRELFF. The CDR3 nucleotides read TGTGCCAGCAGACCGAACAGGGGCCTCAGGGAGCTGTTTTTT.

The chain joins TRBV5-8 to TRBJ1-1; 9 bases agree with TRBD1. With V trimmed by 0 bases and J by 4 bases, 4 bases remained unmatched. The CDR3 is made up of 15 amino acids. Germline V CDR1 and CDR2: SGHTS, YDEGEE. CDR3 bases: TGTGCCAGCAGCTTGGGTACAGGGGGCGTCACTGAAGCTTTCTTT. Its protein is CASSLGTGGVTEAFF.

The J gene is TRBJ2-5, the V gene TRBV5-8; 7 positions match TRBD2. The length of the CDR3 is 16 residues. The germline gives CDR1 SGHTS, CDR2 YDEGEE. With 3 bases clipped from V and 1 base from J, the junction kept 9 bases outside the gene matches. CDR3 sequence reads: CASSSGSGAFQETQYF. The CDR3 bases are TGTGCCAGCAGCTCAGGGAGCGGGGCCTTCCAAGAGACCCAGTACTTC.

This clone came up once. The chain recombines TRBV18 with TRBJ2-3; no firm D call. The germline V and J ends were trimmed by 3 bases and 1 base, with 11 bases remaining between them. The CDR3 contains 15 residues. CDR1 KGHSH and CDR2 LQKENI come from the germline V gene. The CDR3 region is CASSPEEFRTDTQYF. Here the CDR3 DNA reads TGTGCCAGCTCACCCGAGGAATTCCGCACAGATACGCAGTATTTT.

V usage is TRBV7-8 and J usage is TRBJ2-5; possible D gene TRBD2, 5 bases. V shed 6 bases and J shed 11 bases, with 16 bases lying between them. The CDR3 consists of 12 residues. Germline CDR1 and CDR2: SGHVS and FQNEAQ. The CDR3 DNA sequence: TGTGCCAGCAGGACGAGGCGGGCCCGACAGTACTTC. Protein sequence: CASRTRRARQYF.

The CDR3 loop is CASSPAGRNQPQHF. CDR3 in DNA: TGTGCCAGCAGCCCCGCAGGGCGCAATCAGCCCCAGCATTTT. J is TRBJ1-5 and V is TRBV6-6; possible D gene TRBD1, 5 bases. Trimming removed 6 bases at V and 2 bases at J, with 11 bases between. Germline CDR1 reads MNHNY; CDR2 reads SVGAGI (reference sequence). The CDR3 consists of 14 residues.

This clone was observed a few times. The rearrangement links TRBV29-1 to TRBJ2-7; tentative D call: TRBD2 (7 bases). Germline CDR1 reads SQVTM; CDR2 reads ANQGSEA. The CDR3 has 14 residues. The V gene lost 4 bases and the J gene lost 0 bases, with 13 bases spanning the gap. The CDR3 DNA reads as TGCAGCGTTGCCGGGGGGCCAAGCTCCTACGAGCAGTACTTC. Residues: CSVAGGPSSYEQYF.

This clone is a singleton in its sample. J is TRBJ2-5 and V is TRBV10-1; tentative D call: TRBD1 (5 bases). This CDR3 contains 15 residues. Deletions cut 2 bases from V and 5 bases from J, with 15 bases between. In germline, CDR1 is WNHNN, CDR2 SYGVQD (reference sequence). The CDR3 reads CASSEGASSFETQYF. The CDR3 bases are TGCGCCAGCAGTGAGGGGGCTAGTAGCTTTGAGACCCAGTACTTC.

This clone has only one observation. This chain links TRBV6-4 with TRBJ1-5; D is uncertain. From germline, CDR1 is MRHNA and CDR2 SNTAGT. V lost 3 bases and J 3 bases, leaving 6 bases between the germline ends. This CDR3 comprises 13 residues. CDR3 sequence reads: CASSEEINQPQHF. The CDR3 DNA follows: TGTGCCAGCAGTGAAGAGATCAATCAGCCCCAGCATTTT.

V is TRBV6-5 and J is TRBJ2-5, with unresolved D. CDR3 length: 14 amino acids. The ends were cut back, 3 bases at V and 0 bases at J, with 8 bases in the middle. Germline V gives CDR1 MNHEY, CDR2 SVGAGI. CDR3 protein: CASSYTPYQETQYF. The CDR3 nucleotides read TGTGCCAGCAGTTATACGCCGTACCAAGAGACCCAGTACTTC.

This rearrangement joins TRBV6-1 to TRBJ1-5; TRBD1 is a possible D gene (5 bases). Trimming left V 2 bases short and J 6 bases short, with 8 bases between. The CDR3 has 13 amino acids. Germline CDR1 MNHNS, CDR2 SASEGT. The CDR3 DNA is TGTGCCAGCAGTGAAATGGGGGTTCAGCCCCAGCATTTT. It specifies CASSEMGVQPQHF.

V usage is TRBV5-4 and J usage is TRBJ1-4, with D tentatively TRBD1 (6 bases). The germline V and J ends were trimmed by 3 bases and 3 bases, with 12 bases remaining between them. This CDR3 is built from 15 residues. CDR1 is SGHNT, CDR2 YYREEE, per germline (reference sequence). The CDR3, as DNA: TGTGCCAGCAGCTCACAGGGACGGGCTAATGAAAAACTGTTTTTT. It encodes CASSSQGRANEKLFF. The full variable domain, in which reference TRBV5-4 and TRBJ1-4 provide the parts outside the CDR3, is ETGVTQSPTHLIKTRGQQVTLRCSSQSGHNTVSWYQQALGQGPQFIFQYYREEENGRGNFPPRFSGLQFPNYSSELNVNALELDDSALYLCASSSQGRANEKLFFGSGTQLSVL.

The CDR3 nucleotides read TGTGCCAGCGTCGCGACGGGAGGGCCACTGGATACGCAGTATTTT. Amino acids: CASVATGGPLDTQYF. The V gene is TRBV7-9, the J gene TRBJ2-3; 8 bases line up with TRBD2. The germline CDR1 and CDR2 sequences are SEHNR and FQNEAQ (reference sequence). The V and J ends lost 8 bases and 6 bases, in that order; junction bases with no gene match: 13. The CDR3 contains 15 residues.

The V gene is TRBV19, the J gene TRBJ2-1, with 10 bases identical to TRBD2. The germline V gene encodes CDR1 LNHDA and CDR2 SQIVND (reference sequence). This CDR3 is built from 17 residues. Trimming cost V 3 bases and J 7 bases; bases outside gene matches: 12. This CDR3 is CASSIYSLAGVGNEQFF. CDR3 coding DNA: TGTGCCAGTAGTATTTATTCTCTAGCGGGAGTTGGAAATGAGCAGTTCTTC.